This T cell receptor beta chain was observed in a study of T cell repertoires in cytomegalovirus infection. In the study overall: Recently described HLA-C-restricted plus well-studied HLA-B-restricted CMV epitopes were used. Signatures in public TCR beta sequences pointed to both CMV infection and matching HLA type.

TCRdb fed the reads into MiXCR, producing one record per CDR3 protein. The sample contains 750,000 to 950,000 distinct CDR3 sequences, roughly 28% of which appear only once. This clonotype came up many times. Its target is unknown. The study's findings and limits: Summed frequency of public TCR beta families distinguished CMV carriers with the relevant HLA.

CDR3 size: 16 residues. The germline V and J ends were trimmed by 4 bases and 3 bases, with 15 bases remaining between them. From germline, CDR1 is MGHRA and CDR2 YSYEKL. The starting material was cultured CD8+ T cells from PBMCs, obtained from culture after CMV antigen stimulation. J is TRBJ2-2 and V is TRBV4-1; possibly TRBD1 for D (6 bases). This TCR came from a human donor in good health (CMV status not recorded). Some clones in this sample may be carry-over from other donors' samples. This chain's CDR3 is CASSPRQERDTGELFF. CDR3 DNA: TGCGCCAGCAGCCCACGACAGGAGAGGGACACCGGGGAGCTGTTTTTT.